Ten or more counts support the clone carrying this T cell receptor beta chain. The data belong to a study of early T cells in non-severe SARS-CoV-2 infection. V gave up 2 bases and J gave up 4 bases, with 11 bases separating them. The CDR3 has 13 residues. Per the germline V gene, CDR1 is SQVTM and CDR2 is ANQGSEA. Individual cDNA molecules carried attached unique molecular identifiers. Via MiXCR, TCRdb re-called the 5' RACE reads, giving one row per CDR3 protein. This sample yields some 23,000 distinct CDR3 sequences, of which around 5% are seen a single time; about 11% belongs to the top ten. The chain is built from TRBV29-1 and TRBJ2-5, with D hard to call. The origin of this receptor is an adult who was a healthcare worker with PCR-confirmed SARS-CoV-2 infection or an uninfected control (not recorded which). The sample taken for sequencing was whole blood. CDR3 DNA: TGCAGCGTTGAATGGGCAGTCGGAGAGACCCAGTACTTC. The encoded protein is CSVEWAVGETQYF.